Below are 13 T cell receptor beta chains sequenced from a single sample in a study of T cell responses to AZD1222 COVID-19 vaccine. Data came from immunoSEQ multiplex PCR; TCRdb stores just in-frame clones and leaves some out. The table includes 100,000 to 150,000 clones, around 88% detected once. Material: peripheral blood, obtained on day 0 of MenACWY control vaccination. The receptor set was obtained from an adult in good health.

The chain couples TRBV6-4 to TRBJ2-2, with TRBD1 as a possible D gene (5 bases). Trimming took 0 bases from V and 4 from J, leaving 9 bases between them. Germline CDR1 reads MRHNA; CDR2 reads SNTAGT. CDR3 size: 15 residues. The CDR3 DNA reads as TGTGCCAGCAGTGACTCGTCAGGGCCCACCGGGGAGCTGTTTTTT. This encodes CASSDSSGPTGELFF.

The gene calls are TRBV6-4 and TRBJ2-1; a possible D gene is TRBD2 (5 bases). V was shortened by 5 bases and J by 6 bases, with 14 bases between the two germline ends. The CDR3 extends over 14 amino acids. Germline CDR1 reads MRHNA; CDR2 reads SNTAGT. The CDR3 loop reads CASSPDYESNEQFF. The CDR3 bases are TGTGCCAGCAGTCCTGACTATGAATCCAATGAGCAGTTCTTC.

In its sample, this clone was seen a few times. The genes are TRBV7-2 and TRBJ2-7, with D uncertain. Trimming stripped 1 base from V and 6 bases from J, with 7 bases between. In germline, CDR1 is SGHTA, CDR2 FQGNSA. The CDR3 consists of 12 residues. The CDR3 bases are TGTGCCAGCAGCTTAGTAGTGGGCGAGCAGTACTTC. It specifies CASSLVVGEQYF. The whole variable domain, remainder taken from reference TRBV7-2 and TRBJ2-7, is GAGVSQSPSNKVTEKGKDVELRCDPISGHTALYWYRQSLGQGLEFLIYFQGNSAPDKSGLPSDRFSAERTGGSVSTLTIQRTQQEDSAVYLCASSLVVGEQYFGPGTRLTVT.

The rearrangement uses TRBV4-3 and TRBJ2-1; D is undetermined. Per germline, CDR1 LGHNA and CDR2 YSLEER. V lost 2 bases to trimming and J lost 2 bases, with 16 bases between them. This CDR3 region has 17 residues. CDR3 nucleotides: TGCGCCAGCAGCCAACCTTCCGGAAGGGCCACCTACAATGAGCAGTTCTTC. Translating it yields CASSQPSGRATYNEQFF.

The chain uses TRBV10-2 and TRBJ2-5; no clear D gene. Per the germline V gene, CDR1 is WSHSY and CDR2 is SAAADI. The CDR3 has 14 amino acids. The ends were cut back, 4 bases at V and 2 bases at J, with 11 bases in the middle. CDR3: CASSAWSVQETQYF. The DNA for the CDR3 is TGCGCCAGCAGTGCTTGGTCGGTTCAAGAGACCCAGTACTTC.

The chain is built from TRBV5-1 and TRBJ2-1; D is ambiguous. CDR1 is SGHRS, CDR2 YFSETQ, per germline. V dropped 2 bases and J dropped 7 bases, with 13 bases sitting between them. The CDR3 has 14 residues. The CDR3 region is CASSLGTAGNEQFF. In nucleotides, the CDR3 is TGCGCCAGCAGCTTAGGTACGGCCGGGAATGAGCAGTTCTTC.

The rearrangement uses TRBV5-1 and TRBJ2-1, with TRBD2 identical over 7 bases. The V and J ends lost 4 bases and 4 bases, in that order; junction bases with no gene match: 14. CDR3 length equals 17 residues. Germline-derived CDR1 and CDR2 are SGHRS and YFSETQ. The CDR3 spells CASSRHGASGDYNEQFF. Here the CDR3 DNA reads TGCGCCAGCAGCCGCCATGGCGCTAGCGGAGATTACAATGAGCAGTTCTTC.

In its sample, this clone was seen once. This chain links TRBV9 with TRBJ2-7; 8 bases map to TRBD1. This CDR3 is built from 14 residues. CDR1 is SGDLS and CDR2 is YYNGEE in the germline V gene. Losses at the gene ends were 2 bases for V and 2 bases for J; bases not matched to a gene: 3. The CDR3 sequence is CASSVGQGTYEQYF. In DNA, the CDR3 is TGTGCCAGCAGCGTCGGACAGGGTACCTACGAGCAGTACTTC.

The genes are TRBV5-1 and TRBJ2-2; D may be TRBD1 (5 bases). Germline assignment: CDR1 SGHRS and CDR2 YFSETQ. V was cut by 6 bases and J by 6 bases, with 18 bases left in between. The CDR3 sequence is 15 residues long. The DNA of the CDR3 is TGCGCCAGCAAATTTACGACCCCAGGGTCCGGGGAGCTGTTTTTT. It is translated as CASKFTTPGSGELFF.

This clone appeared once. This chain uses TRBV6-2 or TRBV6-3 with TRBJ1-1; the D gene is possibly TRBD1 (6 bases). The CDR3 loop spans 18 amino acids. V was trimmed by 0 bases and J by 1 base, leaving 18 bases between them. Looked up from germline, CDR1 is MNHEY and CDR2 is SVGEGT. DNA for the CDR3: TGTGCCAGCAGTTACTCGATCGGGACATCAGTCTCGAACACTGAAGCTTTCTTT. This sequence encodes CASSYSIGTSVSNTEAFF.

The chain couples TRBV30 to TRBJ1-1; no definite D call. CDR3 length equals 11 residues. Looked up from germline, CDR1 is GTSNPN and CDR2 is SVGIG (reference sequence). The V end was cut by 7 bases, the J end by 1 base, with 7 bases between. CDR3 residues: CAYEGNTEAFF. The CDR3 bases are TGTGCCTATGAGGGGAACACTGAAGCTTTCTTT.

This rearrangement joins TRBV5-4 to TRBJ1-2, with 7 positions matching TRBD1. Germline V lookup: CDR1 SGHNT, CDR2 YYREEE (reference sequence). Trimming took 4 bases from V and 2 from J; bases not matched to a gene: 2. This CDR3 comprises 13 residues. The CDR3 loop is CASSPDRNYGYTF. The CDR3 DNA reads TGTGCCAGCAGCCCGGACAGGAACTATGGCTACACCTTC.

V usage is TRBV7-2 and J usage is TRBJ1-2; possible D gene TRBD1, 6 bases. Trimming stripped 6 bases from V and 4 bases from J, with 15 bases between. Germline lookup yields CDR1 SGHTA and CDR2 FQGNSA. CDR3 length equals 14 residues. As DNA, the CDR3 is TGTGCCAGCAGGTTGGAACAGGGACCCTATGGCTACACCTTC. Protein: CASRLEQGPYGYTF.